The text below deals with one T cell receptor (beta chain). This clonotype has a count of ten or more. Its antigen is still unknown. Base qualities are not recorded, but no much larger clone differs from it by a single base. The CDR3 has 17 amino acids, counting the end cysteine and phenylalanine. The entry retains the CDR3 DNA only, 51 bases that are in frame from base 1. The germline V end is reduced by 3 bases and the J end by 0 bases; junction bases left unmatched: 5. From a lookup of the germline V gene, CDR1 and CDR2 are LGHNA and YNFKEQ. The sample originates from a study of patients and donors after allogeneic stem cell transplantation (dated by TCRdb to about 2020). The library was built by means of RT-PCR. These reads were obtained on a NextSeq 550. Through fastp at Q25 and MiXCR, TCRdb rebuilt clones from the public reads, retaining in-frame beta chains. Each entry is one CDR3 protein sequence, shown with its most common DNA and genes. In this sample the table shows about a million distinct CDR3 sequences, roughly 17% of which occur a single time. 5% to 6.5% of the sample goes to the ten largest clones.

This sequence uses TRBV4-2 and TRBJ2-3; TRBD2 aligns with 11 central bases. Source material: blood, either unsorted or a sorted T cell fraction (not recorded which). The sequence was obtained from a human donor who was either an allogeneic HSCT recipient or a stem cell or donor lymphocyte infusion donor (not recorded which). It is not recorded whose cells these are; they may come from a transplant donor. The encoded CDR3 is CASSQDPSGGSTDTQYF. The nucleotide sequence reads TGTGCCAGCAGCCAGGACCCTAGCGGGGGGAGCACAGATACGCAGTATTTT.